A single TCR beta chain is shown here with its context. As yet, its antigen is unknown. J was trimmed by 9 bases and V by 5 bases; bases with no gene match: 5. Germline CDR1 and CDR2: SEHNR and FQNEAQ (reference sequence). This CDR3 has 14 amino acids. 13 Jbeta primers and 60 Vbeta primers were used for the PCR. This table comes from immunoSEQ multiplex PCR, and its TCRdb copy is limited to in-frame clones, with some not included. The sample lists over 150,000 clones, roughly 80% occurring once. The entry originates in a study of cytomegalovirus exposure and HLA in healthy donors. Study summary: Of several hundred genotyped donors, 81% grouped in the Caucasian-associated ancestry cluster. Study results and limitations: A list of 164 TCR beta chains associated with cytomegalovirus was given. Later, an analysis showed that TCR beta chains associated with HLA were more clonally expanded than others that were equally common.

The source is a woman between 25 and 40 years old in good health and CMV-seropositive. Sequenced: PBMCs. This chain joins TRBV7-9 and TRBJ2-1, with 12 bases fitting TRBD1. CDR3 amino acids: CASSPGQGAVEQFF. The CDR3 coding sequence is TGTGCCAGCAGCCCGGGACAGGGGGCAGTTGAGCAGTTCTTC.